The present T cell receptor beta chain was sequenced within a study of blood T cells in healthy people across ages. Each donor had around 9.2 milliliters of peripheral blood drawn. In its sample, this clonotype was seen a few times. Using a J-beta primer mix together with a sample-barcoded 5' primer, a second PCR was run for roughly 7 to 11 cycles. Each CDR3 protein is one row after TCRdb ran MiXCR on the 5' RACE reads. Here the sample spans almost 550,000 distinct CDR3 sequences, about 25% being singletons. V shed 3 bases and J shed 0 bases, with 10 bases lying between them. The CDR3 consists of 14 residues. Germline CDR1 DFQATT, CDR2 SNEGSKA (reference sequence). The data also belong to a second study, concerning T cells of mothers and their children. That report adds: Across the analysis, no persistent microchimeric T cell clones were detected.

The sample comprised blood. The chain uses TRBV20-1 and TRBJ2-3; the D gene is possibly TRBD2 (5 bases). The clonotype comes from a boy younger than 18 in good health. Here the CDR3 DNA reads TGCAGTGCTAGCCCTAGCAGGAGCACAGATACGCAGTATTTT. Translated, it gives CSASPSRSTDTQYF.